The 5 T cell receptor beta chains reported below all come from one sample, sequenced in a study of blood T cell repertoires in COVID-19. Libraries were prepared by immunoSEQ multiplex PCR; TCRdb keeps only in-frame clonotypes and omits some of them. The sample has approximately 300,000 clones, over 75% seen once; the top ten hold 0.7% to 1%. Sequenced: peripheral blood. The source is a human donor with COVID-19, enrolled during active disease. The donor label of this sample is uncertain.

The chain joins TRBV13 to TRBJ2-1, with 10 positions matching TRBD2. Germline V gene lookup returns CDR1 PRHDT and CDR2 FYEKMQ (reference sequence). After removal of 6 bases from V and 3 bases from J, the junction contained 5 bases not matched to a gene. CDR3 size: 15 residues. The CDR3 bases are TGTGCCAGCAGTCGAGCGGGAGGGTTCTACAATGAGCAGTTCTTC. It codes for CASSRAGGFYNEQFF.

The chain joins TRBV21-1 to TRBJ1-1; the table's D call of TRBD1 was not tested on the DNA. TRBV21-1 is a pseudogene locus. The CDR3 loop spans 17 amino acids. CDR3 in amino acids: CASSHRQGEVPNTEAFF. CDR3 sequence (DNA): TGTGCCAGCAGCCACCGACAGGGGGAAGTCCCGAACACTGAAGCTTTCTTT.

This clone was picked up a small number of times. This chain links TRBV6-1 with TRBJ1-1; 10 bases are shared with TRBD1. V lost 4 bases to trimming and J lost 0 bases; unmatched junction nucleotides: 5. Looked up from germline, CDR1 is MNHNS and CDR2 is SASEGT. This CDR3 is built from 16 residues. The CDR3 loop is CASSGDRGAMNTEAFF. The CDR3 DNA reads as TGTGCCAGCAGTGGGGACAGGGGAGCAATGAACACTGAAGCTTTCTTT.

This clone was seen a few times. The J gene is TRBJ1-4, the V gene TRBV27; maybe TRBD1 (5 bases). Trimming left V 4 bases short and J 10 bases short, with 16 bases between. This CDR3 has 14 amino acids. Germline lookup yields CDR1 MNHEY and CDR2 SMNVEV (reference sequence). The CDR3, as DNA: TGTGCCAGCAGTTCGCTGACAGACGATGGAAAACTGTTTTTT. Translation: CASSSLTDDGKLFF.

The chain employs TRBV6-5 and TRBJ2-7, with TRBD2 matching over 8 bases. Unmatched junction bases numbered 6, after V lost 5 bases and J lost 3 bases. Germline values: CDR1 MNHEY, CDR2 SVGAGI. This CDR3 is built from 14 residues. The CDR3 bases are TGTGCCAGCAGTACAAGCGGGAGTCTCTACGAGCAGTACTTC. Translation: CASSTSGSLYEQYF.